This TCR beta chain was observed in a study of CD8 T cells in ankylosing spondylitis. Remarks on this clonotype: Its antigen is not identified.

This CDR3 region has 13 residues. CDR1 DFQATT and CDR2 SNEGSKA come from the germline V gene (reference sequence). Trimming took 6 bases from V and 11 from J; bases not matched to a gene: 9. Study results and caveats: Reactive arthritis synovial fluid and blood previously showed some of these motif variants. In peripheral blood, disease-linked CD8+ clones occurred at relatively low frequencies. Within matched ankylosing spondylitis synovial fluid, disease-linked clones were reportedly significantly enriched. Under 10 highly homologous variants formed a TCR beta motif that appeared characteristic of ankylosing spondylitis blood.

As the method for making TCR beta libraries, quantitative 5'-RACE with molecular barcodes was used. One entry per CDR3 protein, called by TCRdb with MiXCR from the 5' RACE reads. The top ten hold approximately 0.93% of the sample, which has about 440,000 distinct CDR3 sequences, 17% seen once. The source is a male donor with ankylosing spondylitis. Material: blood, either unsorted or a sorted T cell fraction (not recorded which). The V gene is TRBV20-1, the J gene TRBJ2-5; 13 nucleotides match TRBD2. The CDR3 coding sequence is TGCAGTGCAGGGACTAGCGGGGAAGGGAAACAGTACTTC. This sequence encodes CSAGTSGEGKQYF.